This TCR beta chain was captured by sequencing in a study of blood T cell repertoires in COVID-19. Data came from immunoSEQ multiplex PCR; TCRdb stores just in-frame clones and leaves some out. The repertoire holds approximately 490,000 clones, 80% to 90% seen once, with approximately 8% in the top ten. This CDR3 has 16 residues. The V gene end was trimmed by 0 bases and the J gene end by 8 bases; junction bases not matched to a gene: 8. The germline CDR1 and CDR2 sequences are LGHDT and YNNKEL (reference sequence). The chain carries TRBV3-1 (or the pseudogene TRBV3-2) and TRBJ1-4; TRBD1 agrees at 8 bases. The source material was PBMCs or T cells enriched from blood (not recorded which). This receptor was obtained from an older woman who had recovered from COVID-19. The DNA of the CDR3 is TGTGCCAGCAGCCAAGAACTACAGGGGGGAGAGGAAAAACTGTTTTTT. Translated: CASSQELQGGEEKLFF.